Reported below is one TCR beta chain. This clonotype was detected ten times or more. The antigen it recognizes is unknown. No clone much larger than this one lies a single base away; base qualities are absent. The data originate from a study of T-cell reconstitution after alpha-beta-depleted transplantation in children (dated by TCRdb to about 2016). Broadly, across the study: Using TCR repertoire profiling, the study followed T-cell immune reconstitution in a quantitative way in children after TCRalphabeta/CD19-depleted allogeneic hematopoietic cell transplantation.

Library construction relied on PCR. Reads for this sample came from an Illumina HiSeq 2500. Molecular barcoding was employed in the preparation of TCR libraries, with unique molecular identifiers being used to normalize TCRbeta repertoire quantification. TCRdb trimmed public reads at Q25 via fastp, called clones via MiXCR and kept in-frame beta chains. Each record represents a unique CDR3 protein, reported with the most common genes and DNA among its rows. This sample lists about 690,000 distinct CDR3 sequences; 15% to 20% were detected once. The top ten constitute 1.1% of the sample. Reading from cysteine to phenylalanine, the CDR3 counts 13 amino acids. Just CDR3 DNA is preserved here, 39 bases in frame from base 1. CDR1 and CDR2, looked up from the germline V gene (reference sequence), are DFQATT and SNEGSKA. V is shortened by 1 base, J by 7 bases, and the region joining them spans 11 bases.

Specimen: PBMCs from the stem cell graft donor, collected from the stem cell graft. This TCR was sampled from a human donor who donated a stem cell graft to a child with acute myeloid leukemia. Here the chain combines TRBV20-1 and TRBJ1-5; a weak D assignment points to TRBD1 (5 bases agree). CDR3 protein: CSARVNEGQPQHF. The bases are TGCAGTGCTAGAGTAAACGAGGGGCAGCCCCAGCATTTT.